A single sample is the source of the 3 T cell receptor beta chains below, sequenced in a study of CD8+ T cells in alopecia areata. cDNA serving as the sequencing template came from extracted, reverse transcribed RNA. Here immunoSEQ multiplex PCR was the method, and the copy in TCRdb shows in-frame clones only, minus some. The sample includes roughly 100,000 clones, 61% of them seen just once. Treatment: oral pan-JAK inhibitor, 5-10 mg twice daily. Sequencing was performed on CD8+ T cells sorted from blood, taken at week 4, from a patient treated with tofacitinib. The source of these receptors is a human donor with alopecia areata.

This sequence joins TRBV29-1 and TRBJ1-2; D unclear. The germline V gene encodes CDR1 SQVTM and CDR2 ANQGSEA. Trimming left V 3 bases short and J 6 bases short, with 11 bases between. The length of the CDR3 is 12 residues. CDR3 amino acids: CSVDSPNDGYTF. The CDR3 DNA reads as TGCAGCGTTGATTCACCCAATGATGGCTACACCTTC.

This chain connects TRBV4-3 to TRBJ2-1; TRBD2 matches at 10 bases. Trimming took 0 bases from V and 9 from J; bases not matched to a gene: 11. The CDR3 consists of 17 residues. Germline V gene lookup returns CDR1 LGHNA and CDR2 YSLEER. The CDR3: CASSQDTEEAGGIEQFF. The CDR3 coding sequence is TGCGCCAGCAGCCAAGATACGGAAGAAGCGGGGGGGATTGAGCAGTTCTTC.

V usage is TRBV12-5 and J usage is TRBJ2-2; D may be TRBD2 (5 bases). V dropped 4 bases and J dropped 7 bases, with 7 bases sitting between them. Germline V gene sequence: CDR1 LGHNT, CDR2 FRNRAP. The CDR3 length is 12 residues. The CDR3 DNA reads as TGTGCTAGTGGTTACGGGGACGGGGAGCTGTTTTTT. It is translated as CASGYGDGELFF.